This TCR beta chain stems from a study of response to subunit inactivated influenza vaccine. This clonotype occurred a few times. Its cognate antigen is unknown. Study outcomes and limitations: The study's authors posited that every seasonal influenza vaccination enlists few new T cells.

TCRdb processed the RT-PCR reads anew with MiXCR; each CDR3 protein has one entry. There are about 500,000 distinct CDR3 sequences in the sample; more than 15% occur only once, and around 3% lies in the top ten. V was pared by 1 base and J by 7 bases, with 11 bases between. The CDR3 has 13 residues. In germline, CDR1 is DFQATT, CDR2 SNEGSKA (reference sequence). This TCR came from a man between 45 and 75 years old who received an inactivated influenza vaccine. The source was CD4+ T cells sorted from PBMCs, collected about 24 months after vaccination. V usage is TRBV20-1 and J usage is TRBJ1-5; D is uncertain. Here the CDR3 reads CSARGETRQPQHF. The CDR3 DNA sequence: TGCAGTGCTAGAGGGGAGACACGGCAGCCCCAGCATTTT.